The clone carrying this T cell receptor (beta chain) was seen at least ten times. What it binds is unknown. Sampling of bone marrow took place during active disease in every patient. The sample originates from a study of read filtering for tumor transcriptome and immune sequencing. Across the whole study: Transcriptome libraries were built from DNase-treated RNA. Study conclusions and caveats: The CD138-negative fraction was mixed bone marrow immune cells, not pure T cells. In IR-seq, single-read clonotypes were around four fifths of clonotypes but approximately 3.5% of reads.

The V gene's germline CDR1 is MGHDK and CDR2 SYGVNS. This CDR3 is 14 amino acids long. J was trimmed by 6 bases and V by 1 base; bases with no gene match: 4. From approximately 400 ng of RNA, a library with molecular barcoded alpha/delta and beta/gamma adaptors was made. TCRdb itself ran the reads through MiXCR, one entry per CDR3 protein. The sample carries about 90,000 distinct CDR3 sequences, 10% to 15% recorded once. The gene calls are TRBV25-1 and TRBJ1-1; TRBD1 matches at 8 bases. This clonotype was obtained from a donor at least 40 years old with multiple myeloma. Sequencing was carried out using a population of CD138-negative cells sorted from bone marrow. The CDR3 protein is CASSESRGRPEAFF. The CDR3 nucleotides are TGTGCCAGCAGTGAATCCAGGGGGCGGCCTGAAGCTTTCTTT.